These T cell receptor beta chains were read from a single sample in a study of T cell repertoires in cytomegalovirus infection. One entry per CDR3 protein results from TCRdb running MiXCR on the reads. This sample carries some 400,000 distinct CDR3 sequences, approximately 33% of them seen once, and the ten largest clones take approximately 14%. The sample consisted of PBMCs. The receptor set was obtained from a human donor in good health (CMV status not recorded). Some clones in this sample may be carry-over from other donors' samples. Both conserved end residues are part of each CDR3. D genes are given only for firm matches. A clone size is listed for some rows: how often the clone was seen (once, few, many), or a class if it is expanded.

CDR3 protein: CASSGDGLSYEQYF
CDR3 DNA: TGTGCCAGCAGCGGCGACGGACTCTCCTACGAGCAGTACTTC
clone size: few
J gene: TRBJ2-7
V gene: TRBV7-6
D gene: -

CDR3 protein: CASSLRAVRGTDTQYF
CDR3 DNA: TGTGCCAGCAGTTTACGGGCAGTCCGAGGCACAGATACGCAGTATTTT
clone size: many
J gene: TRBJ2-3
V gene: TRBV27
D gene: -

CDR3 protein: CASSTGTGYTDTQYF
CDR3 DNA: TGTGCCAGCAGTACCGGGACAGGGTACACAGATACGCAGTATTTT
clone size: -
J gene: TRBJ2-3
V gene: TRBV6-1
D gene: TRBD1

CDR3 protein: CASSLPRVGGRETSTDTQYF
CDR3 DNA: TGTGCCAGCAGCTTGCCCCGGGTTGGCGGGCGAGAAACCAGCACAGATACGCAGTATTTT
clone size: few
J gene: TRBJ2-3
V gene: TRBV5-4
D gene: -

CDR3 protein: CASSLGAGTGGETQYF
CDR3 DNA: TGTGCCAGCAGCTTAGGGGCGGGGACCGGCGGGGAGACCCAGTACTTC
clone size: many
J gene: TRBJ2-5
V gene: TRBV7-8
D gene: -

CDR3 protein: CSVTEPRGTYEKYF
CDR3 DNA: TGCAGCGTTACTGAACCCAGGGGCACCTACGAGAAGTACTTC
clone size: -
J gene: TRBJ2-7
V gene: TRBV29-1
D gene: -

CDR3 protein: CASSPTRDRGSHEQYF
CDR3 DNA: TGTGCCAGCAGCCCCACCCGGGACAGGGGATCCCACGAGCAGTACTTC
clone size: -
J gene: TRBJ2-7
V gene: TRBV7-9
D gene: TRBD1

CDR3 protein: CASSPYRSRGSTGTQYF
CDR3 DNA: TGTGCCAGCAGCCCGTACCGTTCGCGGGGTTCAACGGGTACGCAGTATTTT
clone size: -
J gene: TRBJ2-3
V gene: TRBV3-1
D gene: -

CDR3 protein: CASSLVATDRGINSGANVLTF
CDR3 DNA: TGTGCCAGCAGCTTAGTTGCCACGGACAGGGGGATTAACTCTGGGGCCAACGTCCTGACTTTC
clone size: -
J gene: TRBJ2-6
V gene: TRBV7-8
D gene: TRBD1

CDR3 protein: CASSSQSQGWPKAFF
CDR3 DNA: TGTGCCAGCAGCTCCCAATCCCAGGGGTGGCCCAAAGCTTTCTTT
clone size: -
J gene: TRBJ1-1
V gene: TRBV11-2
D gene: -

CDR3 protein: CASSATAPGGWEDTQYF
CDR3 DNA: TGTGCCAGTAGTGCAACAGCCCCAGGGGGGTGGGAAGATACGCAGTATTTT
clone size: -
J gene: TRBJ2-3
V gene: TRBV19
D gene: -

CDR3 protein: CSARGDRGNTEALF
CDR3 DNA: TGCAGTGCTAGAGGCGACAGGGGGAACACTGAAGCTTTATTT
clone size: once
J gene: TRBJ1-1
V gene: TRBV20-1
D gene: TRBD1

CDR3 protein: CASTRQGDGYTF
CDR3 DNA: TGTGCCAGTACCCGCCAGGGGGATGGCTACACCTTC
clone size: -
J gene: TRBJ1-2
V gene: TRBV19
D gene: TRBD1

CDR3 protein: CASNNLNEQFF
CDR3 DNA: TGTGCCAGCAACAATCTTAATGAGCAGTTCTTC
clone size: -
J gene: TRBJ2-1
V gene: TRBV2
D gene: -

CDR3 protein: CASSFSDRNTEAFF
CDR3 DNA: TGTGCCAGCAGCTTCTCCGACAGAAACACTGAAGCTTTCTTT
clone size: many
J gene: TRBJ1-1
V gene: TRBV7-2
D gene: -

CDR3 protein: CASRAQGASGNTIYF
CDR3 DNA: TGTGCCAGCAGAGCACAGGGGGCGTCGGGAAACACCATATATTTT
clone size: once
J gene: TRBJ1-3
V gene: TRBV6-5
D gene: TRBD1

CDR3 protein: CASSQAGASGHTDTQYF
CDR3 DNA: TGCGCCAGCAGCCAAGCAGGGGCTAGCGGACACACAGATACGCAGTATTTT
clone size: many
J gene: TRBJ2-3
V gene: TRBV4-1
D gene: -

CDR3 protein: CSACVGQDTEAFF
CDR3 DNA: TGCAGTGCGTGTGTGGGACAGGACACTGAAGCTTTCTTT
clone size: few
J gene: TRBJ1-1
V gene: TRBV20-1
D gene: TRBD1